This T cell receptor (beta chain) was documented in a study of blood T cell repertoires in COVID-19. Study background: Sites in the United States, Italy and Spain provided acute and convalescent COVID-19 samples.

Per the germline V gene, CDR1 is SNHLY and CDR2 is FYNNEI. V was clipped by 2 bases and J by 2 bases, with 10 bases between them. The CDR3 sequence is 15 residues long. Authors' analysis steps: Reference gene primers were amplified, and this amplification served to estimate nucleated cell counts. Measured with immunoSEQ multiplex PCR; TCRdb has only the in-frame clones, and not every one. The V and J calls and the clone size are those of that table, but D and trimming were determined from the DNA. The profile shows over 90,000 clones, more than 80% of them singletons. Sequenced input: peripheral blood. This sequence was found in a human donor in a cohort sampled during active COVID-19. The J gene is TRBJ1-5, the V gene TRBV2; D call uncertain. CDR3 region: CASSESISGNQPQHF. The DNA of the CDR3 is TGTGCCAGCAGTGAATCAATAAGCGGCAATCAGCCCCAGCATTTT.